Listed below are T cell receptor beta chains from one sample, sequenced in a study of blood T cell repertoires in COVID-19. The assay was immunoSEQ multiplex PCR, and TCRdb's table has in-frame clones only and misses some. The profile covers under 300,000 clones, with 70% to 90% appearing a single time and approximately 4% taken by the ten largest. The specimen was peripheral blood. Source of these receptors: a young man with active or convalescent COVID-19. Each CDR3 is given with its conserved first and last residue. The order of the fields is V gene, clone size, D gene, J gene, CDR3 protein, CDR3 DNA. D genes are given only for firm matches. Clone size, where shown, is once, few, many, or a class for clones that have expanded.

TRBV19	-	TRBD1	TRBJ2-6	CASSRQGAHSGANVLTF	TGTGCCAGTAGCCGACAGGGGGCTCATTCTGGGGCCAACGTCCTGACTTTC
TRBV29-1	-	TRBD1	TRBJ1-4	CSVPQGAREKLFF	TGCAGCGTACCCCAGGGGGCGCGCGAAAAACTGTTTTTT
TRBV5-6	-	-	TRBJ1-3	CASSRQSSGNTIYF	TGTGCCAGCAGCCGACAGAGCTCTGGAAACACCATATATTTT
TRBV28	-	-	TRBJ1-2	CASSLWRDGYTF	TGTGCCAGCAGTTTGTGGAGAGATGGCTACACCTTC
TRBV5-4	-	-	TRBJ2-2	CASSPGLEQTGELFF	TGTGCCAGCAGCCCGGGACTTGAACAAACCGGGGAGCTGTTTTTT
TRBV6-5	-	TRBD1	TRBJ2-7	CASRPGQGSTYEQYF	TGTGCCAGTAGACCGGGACAGGGGTCCACCTACGAGCAGTACTTC
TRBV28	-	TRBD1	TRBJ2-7	CASSTGTALAEQYF	TGTGCCAGCAGCACCGGGACAGCTCTCGCCGAGCAGTACTTC
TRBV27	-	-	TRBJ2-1	CASRKDYWDYNEQFF	TGTGCCAGCAGAAAGGACTACTGGGACTACAATGAGCAGTTCTTC
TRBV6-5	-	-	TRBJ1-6	CASSYWGVTLDSPLHF	TGTGCCAGCAGTTACTGGGGGGTTACCCTTGATTCACCCCTCCACTTT
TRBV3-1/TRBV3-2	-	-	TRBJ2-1	CASSQDIWAGANEQFF	TGTGCCAGCAGCCAAGATATCTGGGCTGGGGCCAATGAGCAGTTCTTC
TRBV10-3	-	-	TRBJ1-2	CAIRPTGSDYGYTF	TGTGCCATCAGACCCACAGGGTCAGACTATGGCTACACCTTC
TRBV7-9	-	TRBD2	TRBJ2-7	CASKSAGAVSYEQYF	TGTGCCAGTAAATCGGCGGGAGCGGTCTCCTACGAGCAGTACTTC
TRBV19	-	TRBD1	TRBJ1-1	CASSPGGTEAFF	TGTGCCAGTAGCCCAGGGGGCACTGAAGCTTTCTTT
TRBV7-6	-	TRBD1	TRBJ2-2	CASSLPEAGGKFGELFF	TGTGCCAGCAGCTTGCCCGAAGCAGGGGGCAAATTCGGGGAGCTGTTTTTT
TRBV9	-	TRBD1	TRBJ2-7	CASNQGGPRGEQYF	TGTGCCAGCAACCAAGGGGGCCCACGGGGCGAGCAGTACTTC
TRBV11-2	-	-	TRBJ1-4	CASSLQAATNEKLFF	TGTGCCAGCAGCTTACAGGCCGCAACTAATGAAAAACTGTTTTTT
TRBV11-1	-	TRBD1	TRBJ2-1	CASSAPGTGWDNEQFF	TGTGCCAGCAGCGCCCCCGGGACAGGGTGGGACAATGAGCAGTTCTTC
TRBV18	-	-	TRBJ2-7	CASSAWDKGSYEQYF	TGTGCCAGCTCCGCCTGGGACAAGGGGTCCTACGAGCAGTACTTC
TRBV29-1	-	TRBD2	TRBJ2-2	CSVELAGEVGELFF	TGCAGCGTTGAGTTAGCGGGAGAGGTCGGGGAGCTGTTTTTT
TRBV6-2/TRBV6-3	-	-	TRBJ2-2	CASSFQFGELFF	TGTGCCAGCAGTTTTCAGTTCGGGGAGCTGTTTTTT
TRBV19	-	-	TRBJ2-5	CASSITGWETQYF	TGTGCCAGTAGTATCACGGGATGGGAGACCCAGTACTTC
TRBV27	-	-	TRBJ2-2	CASSSHGANTGELFF	TGTGCCAGCAGTTCACACGGGGCGAACACCGGGGAGCTGTTTTTT
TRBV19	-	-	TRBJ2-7	CASSIQAGRREEQYF	TGTGCCAGTAGTATTCAAGCGGGCCGAAGAGAAGAGCAGTACTTC
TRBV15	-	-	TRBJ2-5	CATSRDRQGETQYF	TGTGCCACCAGCAGAGATAGGCAGGGAGAGACCCAGTACTTC
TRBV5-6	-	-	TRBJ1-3	CASSVTPILGGGYF	TGTGCCAGCAGCGTGACTCCGATTCTTGGAGGAGGGTATTTT
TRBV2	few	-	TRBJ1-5	CASGDSLGDQPQHF	TGTGCCAGCGGTGATTCCTTGGGCGATCAGCCCCAGCATTTT
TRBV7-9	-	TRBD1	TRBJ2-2	CASSLQQGASGELFF	TGTGCCAGCAGCTTACAACAGGGGGCGAGCGGGGAGCTGTTTTTT
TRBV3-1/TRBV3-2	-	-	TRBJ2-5	CASSQPPSGYETQYF	TGTGCCAGCAGCCAACCCCCCTCAGGGTATGAGACCCAGTACTTC